Detailed here is one T cell receptor beta chain. Its antigen is as yet unknown. The data originate from a study of T-cell memory formation after mild COVID-19. Turning to the study itself: In these data, TCR clusters were largely donor specific.

TCRdb reprocessed the 5' RACE reads with MiXCR, giving one entry per CDR3 protein. The sample has around 300,000 distinct CDR3 sequences, approximately 14% seen once. Notes on the study in general: Contracting clones from day 15 to 85 had balanced CD4/CD8; later expanders favoured CD4+.

Sample: PBMCs or a T cell subset sorted from them (not recorded which). The TCR originated in a man aged 18-30 years who had mild COVID-19 (a few samples of this study predate the infection). Cell type and time point are not known.

DNA for the CDR3: TGTGCCAGCAGCCCAGACGAGAACACTGAAGCTTTCTTT. Translated, it gives CASSPDENTEAFF. This chain links TRBV12-3 or TRBV12-4 with TRBJ1-1; no definite D call. Trimming cost V 6 bases and J 1 base, with 9 bases left between them. The CDR3 contains 13 residues.